The T cell receptor (beta chain) described here comes from a study of somatic mutations in cytotoxic T cells in rheumatoid arthritis. Study in general: T-cell populations stained with V beta antibodies were in some cases flow-sorted at nearly 100% purity, including V beta1+ cells that were sequenced for TCRB. Findings and limits, study-wide: A largest CD8+ clone above 20% of CD8+ cells occurred in about an eighth of the 65 patients. Just what the expanded CD8+ clones targeted, in terms of antigens, remained unknown. An increase in CD8+ clonality with age was seen in rheumatoid arthritis patients but not in healthy controls.

With respect to this clone: Its cognate antigen is unknown.

Only in-frame clones appear in the TCRdb table, and some are missing; sequencing was by immunoSEQ multiplex PCR. The data show about 33,000 clones, about 80% seen once. J was trimmed by 7 bases and V by 3 bases; bases with no gene match: 4. The CDR3 is made up of 16 amino acids. Looked up from germline, CDR1 is WSHSY and CDR2 is SAAADI. The sample taken for sequencing was CD8+ T cells sorted from blood. This chain links TRBV10-2 with TRBJ2-1; 15 positions match TRBD2. The source of this sequence is a man between 40 and 49 years old in good health. The CDR3 loop reads CASSDRGLAGGNEQFF. The CDR3 DNA reads as TGCGCCAGCAGTGATAGGGGACTAGCGGGAGGTAATGAGCAGTTCTTC.